These 23 T cell receptor beta chains were sequenced from one sample in a study of cytomegalovirus exposure and HLA in healthy donors. The PCR used 60 Vbeta and 13 Jbeta primers. Measured with immunoSEQ multiplex PCR; TCRdb has only the in-frame clones, and not every one. The data contain 150,000 or so clones, around three quarters of them singletons. Source material: PBMCs. These receptor sequences come from a man aged 35-49 years in good health and CMV-seropositive.

This clone was counted a few times. The V call is TRBV28, the J call TRBJ1-3, with D uncertain. Germline CDR1 and CDR2: MDHEN and SYDVKM. The CDR3 runs 13 residues. V gave up 10 bases and J gave up 2 bases, with 12 bases separating them. In DNA, the CDR3 is TGTGCCACCTTAGAACTTACTGGAAACACCATATATTTT. It yields the protein CATLELTGNTIYF.

The rearrangement joins TRBV21-1 to TRBJ2-7; whether TRBD1, the table's D call, matches the DNA was not checked. TRBV21-1 is a pseudogene segment. The CDR3 extends over 12 amino acids. CDR3 sequence: CASSNSAYEQYF. CDR3 bases: TGTGCCAGCAGCAACAGTGCTTACGAGCAGTACTTC.

The rearrangement uses TRBV9 and TRBJ2-7, with 8 bases that match TRBD1. This CDR3 spans 15 amino acids. Germline loops: CDR1 SGDLS, CDR2 YYNGEE. After removal of 5 bases from V and 3 bases from J, the junction contained 10 bases not matched to a gene. CDR3 DNA: TGTGCCAGCAGTACCCATGGTGGACAGGGCTACGAGCAGTACTTC. Translating gives CASSTHGGQGYEQYF.

This chain links TRBV7-9 with TRBJ2-3; the match to TRBD2 covers 8 bases. Trimming removed 5 bases from V and 3 bases from J; junction bases left unmatched: 7. The CDR3 contains 15 residues. Germline V gene sequence: CDR1 SEHNR, CDR2 FQNEAQ (reference sequence). The DNA for the CDR3 is TGTGCCAGCAGCCCGGTAAGCGGGAGAACAGATACGCAGTATTTT. Protein: CASSPVSGRTDTQYF.

The chain uses TRBV5-1 and TRBJ2-7; 13 nucleotides match TRBD2. V dropped 0 bases and J dropped 0; count of bases not matched to a gene: 0. Germline V gene data show CDR1 as SGHRS and CDR2 as YFSETQ. The CDR3 has 16 residues. In nucleotides, the CDR3 is TGCGCCAGCAGCTTGGGGACTAGCGGGAGCTCCTACGAGCAGTACTTC. The encoded protein is CASSLGTSGSSYEQYF.

This clone came up once. The V and J genes are TRBV5-1 and TRBJ1-2; 9 nucleotides match TRBD1. Germline V lookup: CDR1 SGHRS, CDR2 YFSETQ. The trim removed 8 bases at V and 8 bases at J, leaving 10 bases unmatched. The CDR3 sequence is 13 residues long. The CDR3 region is CARYGTGFSGYTF. The CDR3 DNA follows: TGCGCCAGGTACGGGACAGGGTTTAGCGGCTACACCTTC.

CDR3 DNA: TGTGCCAGCAGTTTATGGCAGGGCAATGAGCAGTTCTTC. Translating gives CASSLWQGNEQFF. J is TRBJ2-1 and V is TRBV28; maybe TRBD1 (5 bases). V was pared by 0 bases and J by 6 bases, with 6 bases between. Looked up from germline, CDR1 is MDHEN and CDR2 is SYDVKM. The CDR3 contains 13 residues.

The chain is built from TRBV7-3 and TRBJ2-1; a weak D match, TRBD2 (5 bases). The CDR3 spans 16 residues. Per the germline V gene, CDR1 is SGHTA and CDR2 is FQGTGA. V dropped 5 bases and J dropped 2 bases, with 16 bases sitting between them. The CDR3 is CASSLGPSGTYNEQFF. The CDR3 DNA reads TGTGCCAGCAGCCTCGGGCCCTCCGGGACCTACAATGAGCAGTTCTTC.

In this sample, this clone turned up once. V and J are TRBV30 and TRBJ2-5; 9 positions agree with TRBD1. Per the germline V gene, CDR1 is GTSNPN and CDR2 is SVGIG (reference sequence). V shed 5 bases and J 7 bases; nucleotides not matched to a gene: 11. The CDR3 runs to 14 residues. This chain's CDR3 is CAWAAGQGYGTQYF. For the CDR3, the DNA is TGTGCCTGGGCGGCGGGACAGGGTTATGGGACCCAGTACTTC.

A word on this clone: At one of its ends the junction is not consistent with the germline gene, which may arise from a read error. The chain links TRBV7-9 to TRBJ1-1; D unresolved. Germline lookup yields CDR1 SEHNR and CDR2 FQNEAQ (reference sequence). CDR3 length equals 12 residues. The CDR3 DNA reads as TGTTCCAGCAGCTTATCAAACAGTGAAGCTTTCTTT. It specifies CSSSLSNSEAFF.

The chain uses TRBV7-9 and TRBJ1-1, with D possibly TRBD1 on 6 matching bases. V lost 5 bases and J lost 5, with 21 bases in between. The CDR3 has 16 amino acids. CDR1 is SEHNR, CDR2 FQNEAQ, per germline (reference sequence). The CDR3 DNA sequence: TGTGCCAGCAGCCTCGGACAGCGGATTTGGGGGACTGAAGCTTTCTTT. Translated, it gives CASSLGQRIWGTEAFF.

The J gene is TRBJ1-2, the V gene TRBV30, with a possible D match to TRBD1 (5 bases). CDR3 length: 13 amino acids. Germline values: CDR1 GTSNPN, CDR2 SVGIG (reference sequence). With 3 bases removed from V and 5 bases from J, the gap between germline ends came to 13 bases. CDR3 nucleotide sequence: TGTGCCTGGAGGGTTCAGGGTCCTTATGGCTACACCTTC. It encodes CAWRVQGPYGYTF.

This rearrangement joins TRBV19 to TRBJ2-2; the D is unclear. The CDR3 extends over 18 amino acids. CDR1 LNHDA and CDR2 SQIVND come from the germline V gene (reference sequence). V was shortened by 9 bases and J by 1 base, with 24 bases between the two germline ends. The CDR3, as DNA: TGTGCCAGCCTCCCCCGATACCGAGCGACGCAGAACACCGGGGAGCTGTTTTTT. It encodes CASLPRYRATQNTGELFF.

This clone appeared a single time. This chain connects TRBV5-1 to TRBJ1-2, with 7 positions matching TRBD1. V lost 4 bases and J lost 6; bases outside the gene matches: 15. Germline V CDR1 and CDR2: SGHRS, YFSETQ. This CDR3 is built from 16 residues. CDR3 region: CASSHAQSDRRDGYTF. The CDR3 region has the DNA TGCGCCAGCAGCCACGCACAATCGGACAGGAGGGATGGCTACACCTTC.

The gene calls are TRBV7-9 and TRBJ2-5; the match to TRBD2 covers 12 bases. Germline assignment: CDR1 SEHNR and CDR2 FQNEAQ (reference sequence). The V segment lost 5 bases and the J segment 4 bases; nucleotides outside the gene matches: 2. The CDR3 runs 14 residues. The CDR3 loop reads CASSPGLAGETQYF. The CDR3 DNA is TGTGCCAGCAGCCCGGGACTAGCGGGAGAGACCCAGTACTTC.

The V gene is TRBV9, the J gene TRBJ2-5; 14 bases match TRBD2. V lost 5 bases, J lost 2 bases, and 11 bases stayed unmatched. This CDR3 is 18 amino acids long. Germline loops: CDR1 SGDLS, CDR2 YYNGEE. The CDR3 DNA reads TGTGCCAGCAGTGAAACAGGACTAGCGGGAGGCTTACAAGAGACCCAGTACTTC. Translating gives CASSETGLAGGLQETQYF.

The chain combines TRBV19 with TRBJ2-3, with 10 bases matching TRBD1. The V gene's germline CDR1 is LNHDA and CDR2 SQIVND (reference sequence). The junction had 10 bases not matched to a gene; V was cut back by 5 bases and J by 5 bases. This CDR3 is 16 amino acids long. The CDR3 DNA follows: TGTGCCAGTAGTCCGACGACAGGGGGCGGTCAAGATACGCAGTATTTT. This codes for CASSPTTGGGQDTQYF.

Remarks on this clone: This sample also contains other DNA sequences that code for the same CDR3. The chain links TRBV11-3 to TRBJ2-1, with 12 nucleotides matching TRBD2. Germline-derived CDR1 and CDR2 are SGHNT and YENEEA. V dropped 4 bases and J dropped 4; count of bases not matched to a gene: 2. The CDR3 runs to 15 residues. This CDR3 is CASSSGTSGYNEQFF. CDR3 DNA sequence: TGTGCCAGCAGCTCCGGGACTAGCGGGTACAATGAGCAGTTCTTC.

This clone has just one count. This chain connects TRBV6-4 to TRBJ2-3; 8 nucleotides line up with TRBD2. The CDR3 totals 15 residues. Germline CDR1 and CDR2: MRHNA and SNTAGT. The junction had 6 bases not matched to a gene; V was cut back by 6 bases and J by 1 base. The CDR3 nucleotides read TGTGCCAGCAGCCAAACACTAGCGGGCACAGATACGCAGTATTTT. Its protein is CASSQTLAGTDTQYF.

This sequence joins TRBV5-1 and TRBJ2-1, with TRBD2 matching over 7 bases. The V segment lost 0 bases and the J segment 7 bases; nucleotides outside the gene matches: 7. This CDR3 comprises 15 residues. Germline CDR1 is SGHRS and CDR2 is YFSETQ. CDR3 DNA sequence: TGCGCCAGCAGCTTGGAAGGGACTACGTTGAATGAGCAGTTCTTC. Its protein product is CASSLEGTTLNEQFF.

This chain links TRBV2 with TRBJ2-1; TRBD2 might be the D (6 bases). With 8 bases removed from V and 7 bases from J, the gap between germline ends came to 15 bases. Germline CDR1 is SNHLY and CDR2 is FYNNEI. The length of the CDR3 is 13 residues. The CDR3 region is CASPRERENEQFF. The CDR3 DNA follows: TGTGCCAGCCCCCGGGAGCGAGAGAATGAGCAGTTCTTC. Filled out from reference TRBV2 and TRBJ2-1, the complete variable domain reads EPEVTQTPSHQVTQMGQEVILRCVPISNHLYFYWYRQILGQKVEFLVSFYNNEISEKSEIFDDQFSVERPDGSNFTLKIRSTKLEDSAMYFCASPRERENEQFFGPGTRLTVL.

J is TRBJ2-5 and V is TRBV10-1; 8 nucleotides agree with TRBD1. The CDR3 is made up of 14 amino acids. Germline CDR1 and CDR2: WNHNN and SYGVQD (reference sequence). V lost 6 bases, J lost 4 bases, and 7 bases stayed unmatched. CDR3 region: CASSTGGTPETQYF. The CDR3 DNA reads TGCGCCAGCAGCACAGGGGGGACCCCAGAGACCCAGTACTTC.

V usage is TRBV6-4 and J usage is TRBJ1-2; 11 positions agree with TRBD1. In germline, CDR1 is MRHNA, CDR2 SNTAGT. V gave up 5 bases and J gave up 7 bases; unmatched junction bases: 9. The CDR3 loop spans 15 amino acids. CDR3: CASSPGQGGRGGYTF. The CDR3 DNA is TGTGCCAGCAGTCCGGGACAGGGGGGTCGCGGTGGCTACACCTTC.